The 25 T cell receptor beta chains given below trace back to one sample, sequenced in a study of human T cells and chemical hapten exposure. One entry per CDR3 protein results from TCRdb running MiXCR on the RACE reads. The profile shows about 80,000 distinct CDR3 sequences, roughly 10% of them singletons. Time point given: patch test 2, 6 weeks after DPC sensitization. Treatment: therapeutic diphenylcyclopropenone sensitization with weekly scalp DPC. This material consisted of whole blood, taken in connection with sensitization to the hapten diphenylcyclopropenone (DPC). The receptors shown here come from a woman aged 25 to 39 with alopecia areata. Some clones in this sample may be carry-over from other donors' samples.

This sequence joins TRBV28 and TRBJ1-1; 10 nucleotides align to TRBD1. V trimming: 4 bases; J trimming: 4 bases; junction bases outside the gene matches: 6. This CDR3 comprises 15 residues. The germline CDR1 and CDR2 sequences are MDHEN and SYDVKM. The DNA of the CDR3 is TGTGCCAGCAGTTCCCCGGGACAGGGGACCACTGAAGCTTTCTTT. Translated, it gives CASSSPGQGTTEAFF.

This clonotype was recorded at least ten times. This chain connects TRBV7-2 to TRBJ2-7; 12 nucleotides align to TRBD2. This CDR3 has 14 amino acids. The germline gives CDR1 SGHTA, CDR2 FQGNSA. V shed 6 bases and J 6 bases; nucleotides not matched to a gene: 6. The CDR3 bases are TGTGCCAGCAGGGAACTAGCGGGGGGACTCGAGCAGTACTTC. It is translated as CASRELAGGLEQYF.

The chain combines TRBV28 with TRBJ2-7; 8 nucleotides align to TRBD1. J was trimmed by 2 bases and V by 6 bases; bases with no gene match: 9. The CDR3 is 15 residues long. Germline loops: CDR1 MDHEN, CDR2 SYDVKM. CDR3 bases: TGTGCCAGCAGCATGGACAGGGCCCGACCCTACGAGCAGTACTTC. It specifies CASSMDRARPYEQYF.

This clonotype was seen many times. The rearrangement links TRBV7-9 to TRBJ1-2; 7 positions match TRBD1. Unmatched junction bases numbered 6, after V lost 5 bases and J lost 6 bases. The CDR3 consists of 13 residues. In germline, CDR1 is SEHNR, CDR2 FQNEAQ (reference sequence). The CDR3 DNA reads TGTGCCAGCAGCGTACAGGGGAGTGATGGCTACACCTTC. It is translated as CASSVQGSDGYTF.

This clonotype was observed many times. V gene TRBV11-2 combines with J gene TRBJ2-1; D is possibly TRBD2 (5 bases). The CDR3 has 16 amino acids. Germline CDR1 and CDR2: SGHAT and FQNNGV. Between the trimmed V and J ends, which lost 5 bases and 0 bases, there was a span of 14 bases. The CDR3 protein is CASSPLGSSSYNEQFF. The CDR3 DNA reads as TGTGCCAGCAGCCCGTTGGGGAGCAGCTCCTACAATGAGCAGTTCTTC.

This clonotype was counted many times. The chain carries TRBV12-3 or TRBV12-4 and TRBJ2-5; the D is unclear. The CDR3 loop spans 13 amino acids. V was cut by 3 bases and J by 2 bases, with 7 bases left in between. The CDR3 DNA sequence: TGTGCCAGCAGTTTGTGGGTTCAAGAGACCCAGTACTTC. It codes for CASSLWVQETQYF.

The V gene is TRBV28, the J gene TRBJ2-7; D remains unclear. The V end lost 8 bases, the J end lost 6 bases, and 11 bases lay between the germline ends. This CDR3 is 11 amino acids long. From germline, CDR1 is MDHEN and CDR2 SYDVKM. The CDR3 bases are TGTGCCAGCCTCGGACCTGGCGAGCAGTACTTC. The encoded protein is CASLGPGEQYF.

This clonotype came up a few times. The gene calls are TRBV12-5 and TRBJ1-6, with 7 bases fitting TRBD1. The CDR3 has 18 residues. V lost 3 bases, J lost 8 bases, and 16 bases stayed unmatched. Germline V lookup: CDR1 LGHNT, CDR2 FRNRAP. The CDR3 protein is CASGFFRTGAFRDSPLHF. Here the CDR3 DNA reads TGTGCTAGTGGTTTTTTCCGGACAGGCGCTTTTCGGGATTCACCCCTCCACTTT.

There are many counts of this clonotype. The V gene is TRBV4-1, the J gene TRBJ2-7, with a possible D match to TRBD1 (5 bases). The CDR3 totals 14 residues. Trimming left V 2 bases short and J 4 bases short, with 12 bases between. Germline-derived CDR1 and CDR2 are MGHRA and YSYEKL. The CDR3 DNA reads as TGCGCCAGCAGCCAACCAGGACAACGATACGAGCAGTACTTC. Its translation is CASSQPGQRYEQYF.

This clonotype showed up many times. The CDR3 DNA sequence: TGCAGCGTTGACACCGGGACAGCAGATACGCAGTATTTT. As protein: CSVDTGTADTQYF. This chain connects TRBV29-1 to TRBJ2-3, with 7 bases aligning to TRBD1. The CDR3 is 13 amino acids. CDR1 SQVTM and CDR2 ANQGSEA come from the germline V gene. The junction had 4 bases not matched to a gene; V was cut back by 3 bases and J by 4 bases.

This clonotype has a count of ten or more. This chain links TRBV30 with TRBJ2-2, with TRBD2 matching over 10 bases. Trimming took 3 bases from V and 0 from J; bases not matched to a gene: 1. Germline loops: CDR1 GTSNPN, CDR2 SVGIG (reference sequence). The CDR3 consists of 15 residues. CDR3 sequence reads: CAWRTSGANTGELFF. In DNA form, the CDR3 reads TGTGCCTGGAGAACTAGCGGGGCGAACACCGGGGAGCTGTTTTTT.

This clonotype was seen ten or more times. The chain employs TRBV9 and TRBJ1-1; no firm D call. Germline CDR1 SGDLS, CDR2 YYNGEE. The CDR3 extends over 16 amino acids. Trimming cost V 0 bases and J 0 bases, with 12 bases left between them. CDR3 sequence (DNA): TGTGCCAGCAGCGTAGGATCGGCCATCCTGAACACTGAAGCTTTCTTT. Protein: CASSVGSAILNTEAFF.

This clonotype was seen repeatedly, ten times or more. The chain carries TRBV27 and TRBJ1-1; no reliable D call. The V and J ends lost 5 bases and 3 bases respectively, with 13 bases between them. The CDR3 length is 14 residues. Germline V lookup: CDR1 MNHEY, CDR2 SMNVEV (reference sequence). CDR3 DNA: TGTGCCAGCAGTGGAACCGGGAGCTACACTGAAGCTTTCTTT. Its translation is CASSGTGSYTEAFF.

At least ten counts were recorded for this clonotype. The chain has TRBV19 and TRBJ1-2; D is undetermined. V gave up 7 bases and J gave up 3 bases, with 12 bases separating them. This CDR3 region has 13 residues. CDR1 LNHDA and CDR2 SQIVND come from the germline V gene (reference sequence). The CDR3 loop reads CASKGSIDYGYTF. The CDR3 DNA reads TGTGCCAGTAAAGGCTCAATTGACTATGGCTACACCTTC.

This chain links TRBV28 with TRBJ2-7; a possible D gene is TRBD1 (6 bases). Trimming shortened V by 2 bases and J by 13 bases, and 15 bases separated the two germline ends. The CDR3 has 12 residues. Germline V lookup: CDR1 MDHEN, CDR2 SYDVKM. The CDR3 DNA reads TGTGCCAGCAGTTTAATAGGGGGATTCGCATACTTC. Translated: CASSLIGGFAYF. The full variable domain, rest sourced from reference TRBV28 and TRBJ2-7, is DVKVTQSSRYLVKRTGEKVFLECVQDMDHENMFWYRQDPGLGLRLIYFSYDVKMKEKGDIPEGYSVSREKKERFSLILESASTNQTSMYLCASSLIGGFAYFGPGTRLTVT.

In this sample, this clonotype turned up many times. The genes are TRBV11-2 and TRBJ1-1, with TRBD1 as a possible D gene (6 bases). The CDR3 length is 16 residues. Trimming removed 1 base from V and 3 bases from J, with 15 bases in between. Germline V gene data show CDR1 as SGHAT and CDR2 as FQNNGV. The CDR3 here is CASSLGRGGRYTEAFF. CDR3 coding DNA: TGTGCCAGCAGCTTAGGGAGGGGGGGCAGGTACACTGAAGCTTTCTTT.

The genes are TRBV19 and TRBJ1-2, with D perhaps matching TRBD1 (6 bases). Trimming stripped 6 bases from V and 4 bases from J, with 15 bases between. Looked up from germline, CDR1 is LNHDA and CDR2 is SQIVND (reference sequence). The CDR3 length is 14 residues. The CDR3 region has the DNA TGTGCCAGTAGCCGGGACACGGTGACCTATGGCTACACCTTC. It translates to CASSRDTVTYGYTF.

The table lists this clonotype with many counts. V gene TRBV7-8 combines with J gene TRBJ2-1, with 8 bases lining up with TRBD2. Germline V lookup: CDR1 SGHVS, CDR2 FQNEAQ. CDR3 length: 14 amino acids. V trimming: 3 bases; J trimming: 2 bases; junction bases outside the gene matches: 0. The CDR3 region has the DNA TGTGCCAGCAGCTTGGGACTAGCCTACAATGAGCAGTTCTTC. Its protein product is CASSLGLAYNEQFF.

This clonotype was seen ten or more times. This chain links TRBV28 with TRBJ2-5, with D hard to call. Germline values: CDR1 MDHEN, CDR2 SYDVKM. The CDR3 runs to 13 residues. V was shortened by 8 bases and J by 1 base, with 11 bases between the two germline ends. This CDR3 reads CASGPVSQETQYF. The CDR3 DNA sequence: TGTGCCAGCGGTCCTGTCAGCCAAGAGACCCAGTACTTC.

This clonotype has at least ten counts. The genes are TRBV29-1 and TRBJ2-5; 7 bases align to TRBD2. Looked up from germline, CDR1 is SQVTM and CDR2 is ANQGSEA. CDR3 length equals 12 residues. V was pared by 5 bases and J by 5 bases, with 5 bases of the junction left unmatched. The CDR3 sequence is CSVREAGETQYF. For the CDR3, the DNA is TGCAGCGTTCGGGAGGCAGGGGAGACCCAGTACTTC.

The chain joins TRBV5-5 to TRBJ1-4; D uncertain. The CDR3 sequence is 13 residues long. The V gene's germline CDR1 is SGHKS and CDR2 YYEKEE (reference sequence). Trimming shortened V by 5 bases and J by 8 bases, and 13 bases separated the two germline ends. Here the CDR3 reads CASRPAAGEKLFF. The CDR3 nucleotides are TGTGCCAGCAGACCGGCCGCCGGGGAAAAACTGTTTTTT.

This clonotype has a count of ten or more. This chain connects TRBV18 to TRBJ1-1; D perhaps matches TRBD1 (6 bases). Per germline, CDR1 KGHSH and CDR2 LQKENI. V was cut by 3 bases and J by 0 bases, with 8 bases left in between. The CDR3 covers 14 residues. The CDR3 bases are TGTGCCAGCTCACCGCGACAGGTGAACACTGAAGCTTTCTTT. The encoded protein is CASSPRQVNTEAFF.

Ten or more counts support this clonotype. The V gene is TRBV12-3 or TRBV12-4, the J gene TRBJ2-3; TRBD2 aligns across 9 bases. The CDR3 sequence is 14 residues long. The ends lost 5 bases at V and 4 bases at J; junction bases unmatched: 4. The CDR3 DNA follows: TGTGCCAGCAGTGTTAGCGGGAGCCCAGATACGCAGTATTTT. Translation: CASSVSGSPDTQYF.

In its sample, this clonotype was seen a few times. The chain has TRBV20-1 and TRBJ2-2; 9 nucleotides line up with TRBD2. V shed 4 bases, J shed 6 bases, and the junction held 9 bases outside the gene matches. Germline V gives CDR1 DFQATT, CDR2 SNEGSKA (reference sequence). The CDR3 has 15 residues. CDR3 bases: TGCAGTGCTAAGTATGGCGGGAGGGTAGCCGGGGAGCTGTTTTTT. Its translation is CSAKYGGRVAGELFF.

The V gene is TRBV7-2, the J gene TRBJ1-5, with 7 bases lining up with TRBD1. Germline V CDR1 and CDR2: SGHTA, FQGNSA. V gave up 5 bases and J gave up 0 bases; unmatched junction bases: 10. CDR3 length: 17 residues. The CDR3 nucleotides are TGTGCCAGCAGCCGCAGGGACAGCACTTATAGCAATCAGCCCCAGCATTTT. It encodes CASSRRDSTYSNQPQHF.